The TCR beta chain under discussion was sequenced for a study of blood T cell repertoires in COVID-19. Study-level background: Sources were T cells, B-cell-depleted T cells, or PBMCs; the material itself was cDNA or gDNA.

TCRdb's table, derived via immunoSEQ multiplex PCR, lists solely in-frame clones and lacks some. The top ten clones hold approximately 30% of a sample with about 63,000 clones, 65% to 80% of them seen once. The CDR3 length is 15 residues. The V and J ends lost 2 bases and 2 bases, in that order; junction bases with no gene match: 2. Per the germline V gene, CDR1 is SGHVS and CDR2 is FQNEAQ. This clonotype was obtained from a human donor in a cohort sampled during active COVID-19. The sequenced sample consisted of peripheral blood. The rearrangement links TRBV7-8 to TRBJ2-2, with 7 nucleotides matching TRBD2. CDR3 DNA sequence: TGTGCCAGCAGCTTAAGCGGGGTCAACACCGGGGAGCTGTTTTTT. This gives the protein CASSLSGVNTGELFF.